The 22 T cell receptor beta chains below were found in one sample sequenced in a study of CD8+ T cells in alopecia areata. After isolation, RNA underwent reverse transcription to generate cDNA as the sequencing template. Profiled with immunoSEQ multiplex PCR; TCRdb holds only in-frame clones, not every one. This repertoire shows several thousand clones, around 62% found once; its top ten account for around 9.4%. Treatment here: oral pan-JAK inhibitor, 5-10 mg twice daily. It was from alopecia areata patients that lesional scalp punch biopsies and peripheral blood were collected. The sample consisted of skin, taken at approximately week 34, from a patient treated with tofacitinib. These receptors came from a human donor with alopecia areata.

Comments on this clone: A read error may produce the germline difference seen at one junction end. This chain joins TRBV6-1 and TRBJ2-7; D remains unclear. CDR3 length: 12 residues. Germline V gene lookup returns CDR1 MNHNS and CDR2 SASEGT. CDR3 residues: CASISDRLEHYF. The CDR3 DNA reads TGTGCCAGCATTAGTGACCGGCTCGAGCATTACTTC.

This clone was observed a single time. The rearrangement joins TRBV6-6 to TRBJ1-2, with D possibly TRBD1 on 6 matching bases. The CDR3 runs 15 residues. Trimming pared 4 bases from V and 8 bases from J, leaving 20 bases between. Germline V gene lookup returns CDR1 MNHNY and CDR2 SVGAGI (reference sequence). The CDR3 reads CASSSPGQLRGGYTF. The CDR3 nucleotides read TGTGCCAGCAGTTCCCCGGGACAACTCCGAGGGGGCTACACCTTC.

This clone was detected only once. The rearrangement uses TRBV7-9 and TRBJ2-3; tentative D call: TRBD2 (5 bases). The CDR3 covers 17 residues. Germline CDR1 SEHNR, CDR2 FQNEAQ (reference sequence). Trimming pared 4 bases from V and 3 bases from J, leaving 20 bases between. CDR3 sequence reads: CASSSLPTPGETDTQYF. DNA for the CDR3: TGTGCCAGCAGCTCGTTACCGACCCCTGGGGAGACAGATACGCAGTATTTT. Full variable domain (outside the CDR3, taken from reference TRBV7-9 and TRBJ2-3): DTGVSQNPRHKITKRGQNVTFRCDPISEHNRLYWYRQTLGQGPEFLTYFQNEAQLEKSRLLSDRFSAERPKGSFSTLEIQRTEQGDSAMYLCASSSLPTPGETDTQYFGPGTRLTVL.

The chain recombines TRBV11-2 with TRBJ2-5, with 9 bases identical to TRBD1. Judging by the DNA end, TRBJ2-7 fits better; the J call may be wrong. The CDR3 covers 14 residues. Germline values: CDR1 SGHAT, CDR2 FQNNGV. The CDR3 sequence: CASSWTGVSYEQYF. The CDR3 nucleotides read TGTGCCAGCAGCTGGACAGGGGTCAGCTACGAGCAGTACTTC.

The V gene is TRBV5-1, the J gene TRBJ2-2, with TRBD1 identical over 10 bases. Unmatched junction bases numbered 4, after V lost 3 bases and J lost 5 bases. The CDR3 extends over 15 amino acids. Germline CDR1 and CDR2: SGHRS and YFSETQ. Here the CDR3 reads CASSWGQGRTGELFF. CDR3 in DNA: TGCGCCAGCAGCTGGGGACAGGGGCGAACCGGGGAGCTGTTTTTT.

V and J are TRBV7-9 and TRBJ1-2; D unresolved. V gave up 5 bases and J gave up 4 bases, with 14 bases separating them. The CDR3 is 14 residues long. Germline loops: CDR1 SEHNR, CDR2 FQNEAQ (reference sequence). This CDR3 is CASSPTRWGYGYTF. CDR3 nucleotide sequence: TGTGCCAGCAGCCCCACCAGGTGGGGCTATGGCTACACCTTC.

The genes are TRBV2 and TRBJ1-5, with D perhaps matching TRBD1 (5 bases). Trimming took 8 bases from V and 7 from J, leaving 18 bases between them. The CDR3 contains 14 residues. Germline CDR1 reads SNHLY; CDR2 reads FYNNEI. CDR3 region: CASRPARAGQPQHF. The CDR3 DNA reads as TGTGCCAGCCGACCGGCCAGGGCCGGGCAGCCCCAGCATTTT.

The CDR3, as DNA: TGCGCCAGCAGCCACTCAGGGTTCTCACACGAGCAGTACTTC. Protein sequence: CASSHSGFSHEQYF. V gene TRBV4-1 combines with J gene TRBJ2-7; D is possibly TRBD1 (5 bases). There are 14 residues in the CDR3. Germline CDR1 is MGHRA and CDR2 is YSYEKL. Trimming removed 3 bases from V and 5 bases from J, with 14 bases in between.

CDR3 amino acids: CAIPKSYGYTF. The CDR3 coding sequence is TGTGCCATCCCAAAAAGTTATGGCTACACCTTC. This chain joins TRBV7-9 and TRBJ1-2; D remains ambiguous. V was cut by 10 bases and J by 5 bases, with 11 bases left in between. The CDR3 has 11 amino acids. CDR1 is SEHNR and CDR2 is FQNEAQ in the germline V gene (reference sequence).

This clone was counted between two and nine times. It may be a read error: a sequence one base away is much more abundant. The chain recombines TRBV4-2 with TRBJ2-3, with 9 bases that match TRBD2. This CDR3 is 16 amino acids long. V shed 4 bases, J shed 2 bases, and the junction held 7 bases outside the gene matches. CDR1 is LGHNA and CDR2 is YNFKEQ in the germline V gene. The CDR3 nucleotides read TGTGCCAGCAGCCCCACAGCGGGAGGTAACACAGATACGCAGTATTTT. This encodes CASSPTAGGNTDTQYF.

The J gene is TRBJ2-6, the V gene TRBV7-9; possible D gene TRBD1, 5 bases. The CDR3 runs 19 residues. V was trimmed by 4 bases and J by 0 bases, leaving 19 bases between them. From germline, CDR1 is SEHNR and CDR2 FQNEAQ (reference sequence). CDR3 in amino acids: CASSSFGSRVNSGANVLTF. In DNA form, the CDR3 reads TGTGCCAGCAGCTCCTTCGGGTCCAGGGTCAACTCTGGGGCCAACGTCCTGACTTTC. The variable domain in full, with the rest retrieved from reference TRBV7-9 and TRBJ2-6, is DTGVSQNPRHKITKRGQNVTFRCDPISEHNRLYWYRQTLGQGPEFLTYFQNEAQLEKSRLLSDRFSAERPKGSFSTLEIQRTEQGDSAMYLCASSSFGSRVNSGANVLTFGAGSRLTVL.

The chain uses TRBV7-3 and TRBJ2-1; 7 positions agree with TRBD1. With 3 bases clipped from V and 5 bases from J, the junction kept 13 bases outside the gene matches. CDR1 and CDR2 (germline): SGHTA, FQGTGA. The CDR3 covers 17 residues. CDR3 nucleotides: TGTGCCAGCAGCTTGCGCCGTTCCGGGACAGTCAACAATGAGCAGTTCTTC. Protein product: CASSLRRSGTVNNEQFF.

The rearrangement uses TRBV29-1 and TRBJ2-7; a weak D match, TRBD2 (6 bases). CDR3 size: 14 residues. Germline CDR1 is SQVTM and CDR2 is ANQGSEA. V gave up 8 bases and J gave up 2 bases, with 19 bases separating them. Written as DNA, the CDR3 is TGCAGCTACGCGACGGGACTCACCCCCTACGAGCAGTACTTC. Translation: CSYATGLTPYEQYF.

This chain joins TRBV5-1 and TRBJ2-1; D remains ambiguous. Trimming shortened V by 1 base and J by 2 bases, and 10 bases separated the two germline ends. The CDR3 consists of 15 residues. Germline CDR1 and CDR2: SGHRS and YFSETQ. Written as DNA, the CDR3 is TGCGCCAGCAGCTTGTGGGCGGTCGCCTACAATGAGCAGTTCTTC. Translation gives CASSLWAVAYNEQFF.

The chain uses TRBV4-1 and TRBJ2-1; the match to TRBD2 covers 10 bases. The CDR3 loop spans 17 amino acids. Germline CDR1 MGHRA, CDR2 YSYEKL. The V segment lost 4 bases and the J segment 7 bases; nucleotides outside the gene matches: 13. CDR3 amino acids: CASSRGGLASVGNEQFF. Written as DNA, the CDR3 is TGCGCCAGCAGCCGAGGGGGACTAGCGTCAGTCGGGAATGAGCAGTTCTTC.

This clone was observed a handful of times. V and J are TRBV27 and TRBJ1-3, with D hard to call. The CDR3 has 15 residues. Germline lookup yields CDR1 MNHEY and CDR2 SMNVEV (reference sequence). Trimming left V 0 bases short and J 0 bases short, with 6 bases between. CDR3 bases: TGTGCCAGCAGTTTATCGTCCCTCTCTGGAAACACCATATATTTT. Its protein is CASSLSSLSGNTIYF.

The chain employs TRBV2 and TRBJ2-7; D may be TRBD1 (6 bases). In germline, CDR1 is SNHLY, CDR2 FYNNEI. The CDR3 extends over 14 amino acids. Deletions cut 8 bases from V and 0 bases from J, with 14 bases between. The CDR3 reads CASGTGRNSYEQYF. The CDR3 DNA sequence: TGTGCCAGCGGCACAGGGAGAAACTCCTACGAGCAGTACTTC.

The chain links TRBV6-6 to TRBJ2-2; the D gene is possibly TRBD1 (5 bases). The germline V gene encodes CDR1 MNHNY and CDR2 SVGAGI (reference sequence). Trimming left V 9 bases short and J 0 bases short, with 14 bases between. This CDR3 contains 15 residues. DNA of the CDR3: TGTGCCAGTCGGGCAGGCAGGGCGAACACCGGGGAGCTGTTTTTT. Amino acids: CASRAGRANTGELFF.

The chain employs TRBV6-1 and TRBJ1-3; possibly TRBD1 for D (5 bases). The CDR3 extends over 16 amino acids. Germline values: CDR1 MNHNS, CDR2 SASEGT. Trimming stripped 2 bases from V and 0 bases from J, with 11 bases between. CDR3 amino acids: CASSERDSNSGNTIYF. Written as DNA, the CDR3 is TGTGCCAGCAGTGAACGGGACTCCAACTCTGGAAACACCATATATTTT.

This clone came up a few times. The V gene is TRBV18, the J gene TRBJ2-6, with no clear D. There are 15 residues in the CDR3. Per the germline V gene, CDR1 is KGHSH and CDR2 is LQKENI. The ends were cut back, 3 bases at V and 1 base at J, with 7 bases in the middle. Here the CDR3 DNA reads TGTGCCAGCTCACCGGAAAGATCTGGGGCCAACGTCCTGACTTTC. Protein sequence: CASSPERSGANVLTF.

This sequence joins TRBV6-5 and TRBJ1-2; 7 bases are a match to TRBD1. Germline values: CDR1 MNHEY, CDR2 SVGAGI. This CDR3 spans 13 amino acids. The CDR3 DNA is TGTGTGGTACAGGGACAGCTTAACTATGGCTACACCTTC. Protein product: CVVQGQLNYGYTF.

The genes are TRBV6-5 and TRBJ1-2; D call uncertain. The V gene's germline CDR1 is MNHEY and CDR2 SVGAGI. This CDR3 contains 15 residues. Trimming shortened V by 0 bases and J by 5 bases, and 13 bases separated the two germline ends. The CDR3 DNA is TGTGCCAGCAGTTACTCGAGTTCAGGAGCATATGGCTACACCTTC. Amino acid sequence: CASSYSSSGAYGYTF.